This TCR beta chain stems from a study of T-cell reconstitution after alpha-beta-depleted transplantation in children (dated by TCRdb to 2016 to 2017). General notes on the study: The study quantitatively tracked T-cell immune reconstitution after TCRalphabeta/CD19-depleted allogeneic hematopoietic cell transplantation in children using TCR repertoire profiling. Here is what the overall study found, with its caveats: In some patients, the high TCRbeta diversity seen at day 60 was put down to recipient T cells and intrathymic progenitors that had survived conditioning. Hyperexpanded clone frequencies declined over subsequent months; after one year, T-cell counts and TCRbeta diversity were mostly attributed to newly produced T cells. The apparently early recovery of alphabetaT-cell counts about two months after transplant reportedly depended on only several hundred rapidly expanded clones that came from non-depleted graft cells.

The treatment or condition tag for this specimen amounts to: allogeneic hematopoietic cell transplantation with graft depleted of TCRalphabeta T cells and CD19 B cells. The children who served as transplant recipients had been given grafts of TCRalphabeta/CD19-depleted allogeneic hematopoietic cells. Receptors were amplified or captured by PCR. Sequencer: Illumina HiSeq 2500. TCR library preparation used molecular barcoding, with unique molecular identifiers applied to normalize quantification of the TCRbeta repertoire. Starting from the raw public reads, TCRdb applied fastp trimming at Q25, assembled clones with MiXCR and retained in-frame beta chains. Here each entry gathers all rows of one CDR3 protein and keeps the most common genes and DNA. This sample has over 90,000 distinct CDR3 sequences in its table, and 6% to 9% of those were observed once. 15% to 20% of the sample is held by the ten biggest clonotypes.

In this sample, this clonotype turned up many times. The clone's antigen remains unknown. No per-base quality is available; no much larger clone lies one base away. This TCR came from a boy under 10 years old with acute lymphoblastic leukemia, due to receive a stem cell transplant. Sequencing used PBMCs, obtained before TCRalphabeta/CD19-depleted stem cell transplant.

The nucleotide sequence is TGTGCCAGTAGTCTTCGGGGGTCTTACAATGAGCAGTTCTTC. Its amino acids are CASSLRGSYNEQFF. Rearrangement joined TRBV19 to TRBJ2-1; a tentative D call is TRBD2 (6 bases match). V is shortened by 5 bases, J by 4 bases, and the region joining them spans 12 bases. As encoded in the germline V gene (reference sequence), CDR1 is LNHDA while CDR2 is SQIVND. From the cysteine up to the phenylalanine, the CDR3 has a length of 14 residues. Only the CDR3 DNA stays, 42 bases, in frame from base 1.